A selection of T cell receptor beta chains follows, all from one sample in a study of blood T cell repertoires in COVID-19. Sequencing was performed with immunoSEQ multiplex PCR; in TCRdb, only in-frame clones are kept and a portion is missing. Found here are some 220,000 clones, 84% of them singletons; the top ten hold approximately 5.1%. The specimen sequenced was peripheral blood. Receptors were obtained from a woman aged 55-75 years who had recovered from COVID-19. The conserved cysteine and the conserved F or W are not part of the CDR3 here. Clone size appears in some rows only: once, few, many, or a class for an expanded clone.

>.|TRBJ1-5|TRBV11-2
ASSPGTEYSNQPQH
>.|TRBJ1-4|TRBV7-9
ASSLEVGQAGGKLF
>.|TRBJ1-1|TRBV6-5
ASSYSTVGNTEAF
>.|TRBJ1-4|TRBV6-5
ASSYQGGPNEKLF
>.|TRBJ1-2|TRBV5-1
ASSGTTGLDGYT
>.|TRBJ1-6|TRBV27
ASGQGGSPLH
>.|TRBJ1-4|TRBV5-1
ASSLAGTGFEKLF
>.|TRBJ2-7|TRBV28
ASSFRGTASYEQY
>.|TRBJ2-3|TRBV5-4
ASSLGLAGGEDTQY
>.|TRBJ2-1|TRBV10-3
AISDVTTSNYNEQF
>.|TRBJ1-2|TRBV10-3
ASRSSSGWQEDYGYT
>.|TRBJ1-1|TRBV2
ASSQDRGWAF
>.|TRBJ1-5|TRBV18
ASSRGGAAQPQH
>.|TRBJ1-2|TRBV7-8
ASSWDSLYGYT
>.|TRBJ2-2|TRBV27
ASSLSRTRAGELF
>.|TRBJ2-3|TRBV6-5
ASRRGGYPDTQY
>.|TRBJ2-7|TRBV7-2
ASSYNWAGGYEQY
>.|TRBJ1-1|TRBV7-9
ASSRGATEAF
>.|TRBJ1-4|TRBV9
ASSENGDSEKLF
>.|TRBJ1-5|TRBV6-2/TRBV6-3
ASSPGREHQPQH
>.|TRBJ1-1|TRBV4-1
ASSQDSVRENTEAF
>.|TRBJ1-1|TRBV6-6
ASSYSGQGDTEAF
>.|TRBJ2-4|TRBV9
ASSEGLAGAKNIQY
>.|TRBJ1-5|TRBV28
ASTTQSQPQH
>.|TRBJ2-7|TRBV5-1
ASSASTSGGAGLY
>few|TRBJ1-2|TRBV19
ASSMGGTGRFGGYT
>.|TRBJ2-1|TRBV7-3
ASSLMPSGGALNEQF
>.|TRBJ1-5|TRBV2
ASSEIVEGNQPQH
>.|TRBJ1-1|TRBV11-2
ASSLGYPRPGTGAEAF
>.|TRBJ1-2|TRBV5-1
ASSTAGANYGYT
>few|TRBJ1-5|TRBV5-1
ASSLGGGQPQH
>.|TRBJ1-2|TRBV20-1
SASPAGDGYT
>once|TRBJ2-1|TRBV5-1
ASSATTGSIGEQF
>.|TRBJ2-7|TRBV6-5
ASGTGAYEQY
>.|TRBJ2-1|TRBV6-5
ASGAGNEQF
>.|TRBJ2-7|TRBV5-1
ASSLGAISEQY
>.|TRBJ1-5|TRBV19
ASSTSGMENQPQH
>.|TRBJ2-5|TRBV6-4
ASSDSGLAGVQETQY
>.|TRBJ2-1|TRBV12-5
ASGLPRHSVSSYNEQF
>.|TRBJ1-1|TRBV2
ASSATANTEAF
>.|TRBJ1-2|TRBV6-5
ASPPPGGNYGYT
>.|TRBJ2-7|TRBV19
ASSSTRQGGYEQY
>.|TRBJ1-5|TRBV5-6
ASSPRYLRGNQPQH
>.|TRBJ2-2|TRBV5-1
ASSSIQTGGGELF
>.|TRBJ1-1|TRBV7-9
ASSLGTGGDAF
>.|TRBJ2-2|TRBV3-1/TRBV3-2
ASSPPRTINTGELF
>.|TRBJ1-2|TRBV11-2
ASSSGIYGYT
>.|TRBJ1-2|TRBV6-5
ASKFTGDPTYGYT
>.|TRBJ1-1|TRBV16
ASTSTRGGTEAF
>.|TRBJ2-2|TRBV5-1
ASSQRQNTGELF
>.|TRBJ2-7|TRBV7-8
ASSSLAGARGEQY
>.|TRBJ2-3|TRBV7-9
ASSVLAGGSDTQY
>.|TRBJ2-2|TRBV27
ASRGSGVVPGELF
>.|TRBJ1-2|TRBV16
ASSVGTGAPYGYT
>.|TRBJ2-3|TRBV18
ASSSLPAGGTDTQY
>.|TRBJ1-1|TRBV7-9
ASSPGRGTEAF
>.|TRBJ1-1|TRBV5-4
ASSLGVGGTEAF